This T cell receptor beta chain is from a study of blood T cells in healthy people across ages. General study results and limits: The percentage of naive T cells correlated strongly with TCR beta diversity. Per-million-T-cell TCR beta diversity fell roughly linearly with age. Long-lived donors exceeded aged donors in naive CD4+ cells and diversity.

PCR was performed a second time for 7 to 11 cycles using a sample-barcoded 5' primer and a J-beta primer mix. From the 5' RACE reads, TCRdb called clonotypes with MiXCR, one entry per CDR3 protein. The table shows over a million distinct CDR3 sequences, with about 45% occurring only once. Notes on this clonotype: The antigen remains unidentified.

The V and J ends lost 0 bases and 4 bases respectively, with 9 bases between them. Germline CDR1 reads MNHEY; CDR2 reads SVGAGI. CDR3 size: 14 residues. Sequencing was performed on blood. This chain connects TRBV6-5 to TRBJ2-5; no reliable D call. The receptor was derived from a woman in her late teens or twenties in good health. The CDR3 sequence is CASSYSGPIETQYF. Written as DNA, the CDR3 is TGTGCCAGCAGTTACTCTGGGCCAATAGAGACCCAGTACTTC.